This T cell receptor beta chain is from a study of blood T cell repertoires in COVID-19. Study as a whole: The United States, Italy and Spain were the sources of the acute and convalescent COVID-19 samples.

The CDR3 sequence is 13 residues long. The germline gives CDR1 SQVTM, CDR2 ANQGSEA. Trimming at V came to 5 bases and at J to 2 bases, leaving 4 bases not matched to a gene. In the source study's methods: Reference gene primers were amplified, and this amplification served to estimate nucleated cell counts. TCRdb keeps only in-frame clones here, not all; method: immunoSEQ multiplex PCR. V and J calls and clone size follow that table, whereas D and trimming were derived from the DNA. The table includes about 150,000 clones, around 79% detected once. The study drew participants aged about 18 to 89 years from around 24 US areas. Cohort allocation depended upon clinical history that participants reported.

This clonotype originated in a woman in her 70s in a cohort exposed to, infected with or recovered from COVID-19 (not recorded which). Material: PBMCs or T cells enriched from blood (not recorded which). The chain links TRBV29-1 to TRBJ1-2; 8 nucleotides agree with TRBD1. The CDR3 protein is CSVSTGGNYGYTF. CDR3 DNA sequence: TGCAGCGTTTCCACAGGGGGAAACTATGGCTACACCTTC.